These 26 T cell receptor beta chains originate from one sample sequenced in a study of blood T cell repertoires in COVID-19. Sequencing was performed with immunoSEQ multiplex PCR; in TCRdb, only in-frame clones are kept and a portion is missing. The data show some 130,000 clones, with approximately 84% seen just once and roughly 13% held by the top ten. Sequencing input: peripheral blood. These receptors all stem from a human donor in a cohort sampled during active COVID-19.

This chain connects TRBV30 to TRBJ2-7, with 9 bases identical to TRBD1. From germline, CDR1 is GTSNPN and CDR2 SVGIG (reference sequence). V trimming: 5 bases; J trimming: 3 bases; junction bases outside the gene matches: 8. This CDR3 is built from 14 residues. The CDR3 DNA follows: TGTGCCTGGGCCCCGGGACAGGGTGTCTACGAGCAGTACTTC. Translated: CAWAPGQGVYEQYF.

The chain recombines TRBV9 with TRBJ2-2; D unresolved. CDR1 and CDR2 from the germline V gene are SGDLS and YYNGEE. V shed 0 bases and J shed 4 bases, with 7 bases lying between them. This CDR3 contains 14 residues. The DNA for the CDR3 is TGTGCCAGCAGCGTAGGGCAGGTCACCGGGGAGCTGTTTTTT. Amino acid sequence: CASSVGQVTGELFF.

The chain carries TRBV5-8 and TRBJ1-6, with unresolved D. The ends were cut back, 0 bases at V and 0 bases at J, with 7 bases in the middle. The CDR3 spans 16 residues. Germline assignment: CDR1 SGHTS and CDR2 YDEGEE. The chain's CDR3 is CASSLAGSSYNSPLHF. Written as DNA, the CDR3 is TGTGCCAGCAGCTTGGCTGGGAGCTCCTATAATTCACCCCTCCACTTT. Together with reference TRBV5-8 and TRBJ1-6, the CDR3 gives the full variable domain: EAGVTQSPTHLIKTRGQQATLRCSPISGHTSVYWYQQALGLGLQFLLWYDEGEERNRGNFPPRFSGRQFPNYSSELNVNALELEDSALYLCASSLAGSSYNSPLHFGNGTRLTVT.

V and J are TRBV21-1 and TRBJ1-1. TRBV21-1 has pseudogene status. The CDR3 covers 12 residues. Here the CDR3 reads CASGGENTEAFF. The DNA for the CDR3 is TGTGCCAGCGGAGGGGAAAACACTGAAGCTTTCTTT.

CDR3 loop: CASSSGGAGETQYF. The CDR3, as DNA: TGCGCCAGCAGCTCAGGGGGCGCAGGGGAGACCCAGTACTTC. The rearrangement links TRBV5-1 to TRBJ2-5; 8 positions agree with TRBD1. V lost 3 bases to trimming and J lost 5 bases; unmatched junction nucleotides: 6. CDR3 length: 14 amino acids. Germline CDR1 and CDR2: SGHRS and YFSETQ.

This clone was counted ten times or more. The chain links TRBV6-5 to TRBJ1-2, with a tentative D call TRBD1 (5 bases). CDR1 MNHEY and CDR2 SVGAGI come from the germline V gene. Trimming took off 5 bases at V and 7 bases at J, with 14 bases between the two ends. This CDR3 has 13 residues. CDR3 coding DNA: TGTGCCAGCAGTCCGGGGGGTACTACTGGCTACACCTTC. Translation gives CASSPGGTTGYTF.

The chain uses TRBV5-4 and TRBJ2-6; 9 nucleotides agree with TRBD2. Per the germline V gene, CDR1 is SGHNT and CDR2 is YYREEE (reference sequence). Trimming at V came to 0 bases and at J to 4 bases, leaving 8 bases not matched to a gene. The CDR3 runs to 18 residues. The DNA for the CDR3 is TGTGCCAGCAGCTTGGCAGCGGGGGGACCGGGGGGGGCCAACGTCCTGACTTTC. It yields the protein CASSLAAGGPGGANVLTF.

The chain has TRBV5-1 and TRBJ1-1; the match to TRBD1 covers 7 bases. The CDR3 is 16 amino acids. J gave up 0 bases and V 1 base, and 6 bases lay outside the gene matches. The germline V gene has CDR1 SGHRS and CDR2 YFSETQ. This chain's CDR3 is CASSLKHTGVNTEAFF. The CDR3 DNA sequence: TGCGCCAGCAGCTTGAAGCACACAGGGGTGAACACTGAAGCTTTCTTT. Drawing the rest from reference TRBV5-1 and TRBJ1-1, the complete variable domain is KAGVTQTPRYLIKTRGQQVTLSCSPISGHRSVSWYQQTPGQGLQFLFEYFSETQRNKGNFPGRFSGRQFSNSRSEMNVSTLELGDSALYLCASSLKHTGVNTEAFFGQGTRLTVV.

V usage is TRBV10-1 and J usage is TRBJ1-1, with D perhaps TRBD1 (6 bases). Germline assignment: CDR1 WNHNN and CDR2 SYGVQD (reference sequence). The CDR3 sequence is 16 residues long. Trimming removed 1 base at V and 2 bases at J, with 14 bases between. The CDR3 region is CASSEWRGAGNTEAFF. DNA of the CDR3: TGCGCCAGCAGTGAGTGGCGGGGGGCTGGTAACACTGAAGCTTTCTTT.

The genes are TRBV6-1 and TRBJ1-1, with 9 nucleotides matching TRBD1. This CDR3 contains 16 residues. Germline trimming cut 4 bases from V and 1 base from J; bases unmatched to any gene: 7. Germline values: CDR1 MNHNS, CDR2 SASEGT. In DNA, the CDR3 is TGTGCCAGCAGTGCTAGGACAGGGGCTCCGAACACTGAAGCTTTCTTT. Amino acid sequence: CASSARTGAPNTEAFF.

V usage is TRBV5-6 and J usage is TRBJ1-1; D possibly corresponds to TRBD1 (6 bases). V was shortened by 1 base and J by 3 bases, with 10 bases between the two germline ends. The CDR3 has 14 amino acids. Per germline, CDR1 SGHDT and CDR2 YYEEEE. In nucleotides, the CDR3 is TGTGCCAGCAGCTTGAGGGGGAGGGACACTGAAGCTTTCTTT. This codes for CASSLRGRDTEAFF.

The CDR3 here is CATSRRGGADTQYF. CDR3 DNA: TGTGCCACCAGCCGCCGGGGTGGGGCAGATACGCAGTATTTT. The chain carries TRBV15 and TRBJ2-3; possibly TRBD2 for D (5 bases). The germline V and J ends were trimmed by 5 bases and 4 bases, with 13 bases remaining between them. This CDR3 has 14 residues. CDR1 and CDR2 from the germline V gene are LNHNV and YYDKDF (reference sequence). Drawing the rest from reference TRBV15 and TRBJ2-3, the complete variable domain is DAMVIQNPRYQVTQFGKPVTLSCSQTLNHNVMYWYQQKSSQAPKLLFHYYDKDFNNEADTPDNFQSRRPNTSFCFLDIRSPGLGDTAMYLCATSRRGGADTQYFGPGTRLTVL.

The table lists this clone with a count of one. This rearrangement joins TRBV6-4 to TRBJ1-5; D is ambiguous. V gave up 8 bases and J gave up 0 bases, with 17 bases separating them. Germline values: CDR1 MRHNA, CDR2 SNTAGT. This CDR3 spans 16 amino acids. The CDR3 spells CASRGRAPYSNQPQHF. Here the CDR3 DNA reads TGTGCCAGCCGTGGGCGGGCTCCTTATAGCAATCAGCCCCAGCATTTT.

The chain carries TRBV9 and TRBJ2-3, with 13 nucleotides matching TRBD2. Germline V CDR1 and CDR2: SGDLS, YYNGEE. CDR3 size: 17 residues. V lost 4 bases, J lost 0 bases, and 5 bases stayed unmatched. In DNA form, the CDR3 reads TGTGCCAGCAGCCTAACTAGCGGGGGGGCCAGCACAGATACGCAGTATTTT. Translating it yields CASSLTSGGASTDTQYF.

This rearrangement joins TRBV5-1 to TRBJ1-6, with D maybe TRBD1 (6 bases). This CDR3 spans 15 amino acids. The germline V and J ends were trimmed by 4 bases and 2 bases, with 10 bases remaining between them. The germline V gene has CDR1 SGHRS and CDR2 YFSETQ. CDR3 amino acids: CASSLGQTYNSPLHF. For the CDR3, the DNA is TGCGCCAGCAGCCTGGGACAAACCTATAATTCACCCCTCCACTTT.

This chain uses TRBV4-1 with TRBJ1-4, with D possibly TRBD1 on 5 matching bases. Per the germline V gene, CDR1 is MGHRA and CDR2 is YSYEKL. The CDR3 runs 19 residues. V lost 0 bases and J lost 6, with 23 bases in between. The CDR3 nucleotides are TGCGCCAGCAGCCAAGATCTGGGAGGAGGGGCGAATCGCGATGAAAAACTGTTTTTT. It translates to CASSQDLGGGANRDEKLFF.

This chain uses TRBV5-4 with TRBJ1-2; the D is unclear. The germline V and J ends were trimmed by 9 bases and 7 bases, with 16 bases remaining between them. The CDR3 has 12 amino acids. In germline, CDR1 is SGHNT, CDR2 YYREEE (reference sequence). The CDR3 nucleotides read TGTGCCATCGGGAGGGAGAGCTTTGGCTACACCTTC. Residues: CAIGRESFGYTF. The entire variable domain, with the rest obtained from reference TRBV5-4 and TRBJ1-2, is as follows: ETGVTQSPTHLIKTRGQQVTLRCSSQSGHNTVSWYQQALGQGPQFIFQYYREEENGRGNFPPRFSGLQFPNYSSELNVNALELDDSALYLCAIGRESFGYTFGSGTRLTVV.

The gene calls are TRBV2 and TRBJ2-5; 14 nucleotides line up with TRBD2. In germline, CDR1 is SNHLY, CDR2 FYNNEI. CDR3 size: 17 residues. Trimming at V came to 6 bases and at J to 4 bases, leaving 10 bases not matched to a gene. As DNA, the CDR3 is TGTGCCAGCAGGGCTGGACTAGCGGGGGGCCGGGGAGAGACCCAGTACTTC. This encodes CASRAGLAGGRGETQYF.

The rearrangement uses TRBV27 and TRBJ1-1; TRBD1 aligns across 8 bases. Germline V gene lookup returns CDR1 MNHEY and CDR2 SMNVEV (reference sequence). V lost 7 bases, J lost 4 bases, and 5 bases stayed unmatched. The CDR3 spans 13 residues. The CDR3 DNA sequence: TGTGCCAGCACCCGACAGGGGAGCACTGAAGCTTTCTTT. Its protein is CASTRQGSTEAFF.

This chain links TRBV11-2 with TRBJ2-2; a weak D match, TRBD1 (6 bases). The CDR3 is 13 amino acids. Trimming pared 5 bases from V and 6 bases from J, leaving 10 bases between. Germline CDR1 reads SGHAT; CDR2 reads FQNNGV. The CDR3 sequence is CASSSNRAGELFF. The DNA for the CDR3 is TGTGCCAGCAGCAGTAACAGGGCCGGGGAGCTGTTTTTT.

This clone was counted once. The chain couples TRBV20-1 to TRBJ2-6, with D perhaps matching TRBD1 (6 bases). There are 15 residues in the CDR3. V lost 3 bases and J 4 bases, leaving 13 bases between the germline ends. Per germline, CDR1 DFQATT and CDR2 SNEGSKA (reference sequence). The CDR3 loop reads CSASPGASGANVLTF. The CDR3 DNA follows: TGCAGTGCTAGTCCAGGGGCCTCGGGGGCCAACGTCCTGACTTTC.

This clone has just one count. This rearrangement joins TRBV10-3 to TRBJ1-1; 8 nucleotides line up with TRBD1. This CDR3 is 15 amino acids long. After removal of 5 bases from V and 1 base from J, the junction contained 6 bases not matched to a gene. Germline CDR1 is ENHRY and CDR2 is SYGVKD. The CDR3 loop is CAISPAGTGNTEAFF. CDR3 DNA: TGTGCCATCAGTCCCGCCGGGACAGGGAACACTGAAGCTTTCTTT.

The chain links TRBV5-1 to TRBJ2-2; D possibly corresponds to TRBD1 (5 bases). The CDR3 loop spans 15 amino acids. With 0 bases removed from V and 5 bases from J, the gap between germline ends came to 11 bases. Per germline, CDR1 SGHRS and CDR2 YFSETQ. CDR3 protein: CASSLGVTGTGELFF. The CDR3 nucleotides are TGCGCCAGCAGCTTGGGGGTCACAGGAACCGGGGAGCTGTTTTTT.

This clone was counted only a few times. This sequence joins TRBV6-6 and TRBJ1-2; tentative D call: TRBD1 (6 bases). The CDR3 spans 13 residues. Trimming took 5 bases from V and 5 from J, leaving 12 bases between them. The V gene's germline CDR1 is MNHNY and CDR2 SVGAGI (reference sequence). The CDR3 bases are TGTGCCAGCAGTACAGGGACCGAGTATGGCTACACCTTC. This sequence encodes CASSTGTEYGYTF.

This CDR3 reads CASSLKWRNTEAFF. Written as DNA, the CDR3 is TGTGCCAGCAGTTTGAAGTGGAGAAACACTGAAGCTTTCTTT. The chain uses TRBV27 and TRBJ1-1; no clear D. The CDR3 runs to 14 residues. V lost 3 bases and J 2 bases, leaving 10 bases between the germline ends. The V gene's germline CDR1 is MNHEY and CDR2 SMNVEV (reference sequence).

The V gene is TRBV20-1, the J gene TRBJ2-7; D not certain. This CDR3 has 11 amino acids. Germline lookup yields CDR1 DFQATT and CDR2 SNEGSKA (reference sequence). V lost 7 bases to trimming and J lost 6 bases, with 13 bases between them. The CDR3 protein is CSVQQSGEQYF. The CDR3 bases are TGCAGTGTACAGCAGTCTGGCGAGCAGTACTTC.